This TCR beta chain was sequenced during a study of response to subunit inactivated influenza vaccine. Findings and caveats of the study: It was suggested by the authors that few new T cells are recruited by each seasonal influenza vaccination.

This CDR3 region has 15 residues. CDR1 and CDR2 from the germline V gene are SGHRS and YFSETQ. V shed 4 bases and J 5 bases; nucleotides not matched to a gene: 7. TCRdb analysed the RT-PCR reads with MiXCR anew, one entry per CDR3 protein. The table includes under 200,000 distinct CDR3 sequences, 9.5% to 13% detected once. As for this clonotype: Its antigen is not known.

The gene calls are TRBV5-1 and TRBJ2-5; TRBD1 matches at 11 bases. This receptor was taken from a man in his fifties who received an inactivated influenza vaccine. Material: non-naive T cells sorted from PBMCs, obtained more than 35 days after vaccination. The CDR3 protein is CASSTRTGGWETQYF. CDR3 sequence (DNA): TGCGCCAGCAGCACCCGGACAGGGGGCTGGGAGACCCAGTACTTC.